This TCR beta chain appears in the sequencing data of a study of post-analysis software for immune sequencing data. Study-level information: Secondary progressive, relapsing-remitting and progressive-relapsing multiple sclerosis were among the included disease courses.

Study-level results: A handful of TRBV segments were significantly more frequent in patients than in controls. TRBV5-6, TRBV5-1 and TRBV20-1 were among these segments. Strong same-batch co-clustering of samples appeared with F measure clustering. People with multiple sclerosis had a significantly lower normalized Chao1 diversity than controls did.

After removal of 4 bases from V and 2 bases from J, the junction contained 3 bases not matched to a gene. The CDR3 covers 13 residues. CDR1 and CDR2 from the germline V gene are SGHRS and YFSETQ. The authors incorporated unique molecular identifiers into the TCR beta cDNA libraries. Input of roughly 1 to 11 million T cells yielded 450,000 to 550,000 cDNA molecules. TCRdb independently ran MiXCR on the PCR reads; one entry per CDR3 protein. The sample includes roughly 670,000 distinct CDR3 sequences, roughly three fifths of them seen just once. With respect to this clonotype: Its antigen is as yet unknown.

This receptor was obtained from a girl under 10 years old with multiple sclerosis. V and J are TRBV5-1 and TRBJ2-7, with 7 bases identical to TRBD1. Sequenced material: blood. The CDR3 loop is CASSPGQTYEQYF. The CDR3 coding sequence is TGCGCCAGCAGCCCGGGACAGACCTACGAGCAGTACTTC.